One sample yielded the 19 T cell receptor beta chains listed below, sequenced in a study of shared clonotypes between healthy human individuals. Assay used: immunoSEQ multiplex PCR; TCRdb lists only in-frame clones, some missing. In the table there are about 2.4 million clones, approximately 94% of which are singletons. The sequencing sample was made of naive CD4+ T cells from PBMCs. Noted subset: CD45RA+ positively selected. The receptors derive from a man younger than 35 in good health. Some clones in this sample may be carry-over from other donors' samples.

The chain employs TRBV9 and TRBJ2-3; D is possibly TRBD2 (5 bases). Looked up from germline, CDR1 is SGDLS and CDR2 is YYNGEE. CDR3 length: 16 residues. With 3 bases removed from V and 2 bases from J, the gap between germline ends came to 16 bases. CDR3 region: CASSEEERVFTDTQYF. In DNA, the CDR3 is TGTGCCAGCAGCGAGGAGGAGAGAGTATTCACAGATACGCAGTATTTT.

CDR3 in amino acids: CASSPLRPEGKETQYF. The CDR3 DNA follows: TGTGCCAGCAGCCCACTCCGACCGGAGGGGAAAGAGACCCAGTACTTC. The chain joins TRBV11-2 to TRBJ2-5, with a tentative D call TRBD2 (6 bases). Germline CDR1 SGHAT, CDR2 FQNNGV. Trimming stripped 5 bases from V and 3 bases from J, with 19 bases between. This CDR3 has 16 residues.

This clone has just one count. This sequence joins TRBV28 and TRBJ1-1; TRBD1 aligns across 9 bases. The CDR3 runs 15 residues. Germline CDR1 and CDR2: MDHEN and SYDVKM. Trimming took 6 bases from V and 5 from J; bases not matched to a gene: 10. The CDR3 sequence: CASRTQGATRTEAFF. CDR3 coding DNA: TGTGCCAGCAGGACACAGGGGGCAACGAGGACTGAAGCTTTCTTT. Looking up the rest from reference TRBV28 and TRBJ1-1 gives the full variable domain: DVKVTQSSRYLVKRTGEKVFLECVQDMDHENMFWYRQDPGLGLRLIYFSYDVKMKEKGDIPEGYSVSREKKERFSLILESASTNQTSMYLCASRTQGATRTEAFFGQGTRLTVV.

V usage is TRBV11-2 and J usage is TRBJ1-1; possibly TRBD1 for D (5 bases). CDR1 is SGHAT, CDR2 FQNNGV, per germline. The CDR3 contains 13 residues. Trimming removed 6 bases at V and 9 bases at J, with 17 bases between. For the CDR3, the DNA is TGTGCCAGCAGGCAGACCGTGGGGCGAAAAGCTTTCTTT. Translating it yields CASRQTVGRKAFF.

V usage is TRBV6-5 and J usage is TRBJ1-2; D is perhaps TRBD1 (5 bases). V was pared by 6 bases and J by 8 bases, with 22 bases between. The CDR3 has 15 amino acids. Per the germline V gene, CDR1 is MNHEY and CDR2 is SVGAGI. The CDR3 sequence: CASSYEPGLRGGYTF. As DNA, the CDR3 is TGTGCCAGCAGCTATGAACCGGGACTCCGAGGGGGCTACACCTTC.

J is TRBJ2-3 and V is TRBV27, with 10 bases fitting TRBD2. Germline V gene lookup returns CDR1 MNHEY and CDR2 SMNVEV (reference sequence). The CDR3 contains 17 residues. V lost 5 bases to trimming and J lost 5 bases; unmatched junction nucleotides: 13. For the CDR3, the DNA is TGTGCCAGCAGTCCGGGGGATGGGACTAGCGCTTTAGATACGCAGTATTTT. It codes for CASSPGDGTSALDTQYF.

The V call is TRBV5-1, the J call TRBJ1-1, with D tentatively TRBD1 (6 bases). The germline V gene encodes CDR1 SGHRS and CDR2 YFSETQ. This CDR3 region has 15 residues. Between the trimmed V and J ends, which lost 4 bases and 4 bases, there was a span of 17 bases. The CDR3: CASSIEQGIGTEAFF. CDR3 bases: TGCGCCAGCAGCATAGAACAGGGTATCGGCACTGAAGCTTTCTTT.

J is TRBJ1-5 and V is TRBV10-3; D perhaps matches TRBD1 (6 bases). Looked up from germline, CDR1 is ENHRY and CDR2 is SYGVKD. Trimming took off 3 bases at V and 5 bases at J, with 14 bases between the two ends. This CDR3 comprises 15 residues. The CDR3 protein is CAISDNREGDQPQHF. Written as DNA, the CDR3 is TGTGCCATCAGTGACAACAGGGAGGGGGATCAGCCCCAGCATTTT.

The V and J genes are TRBV19 and TRBJ2-1; 7 positions agree with TRBD2. CDR3 length: 15 residues. V was clipped by 9 bases and J by 2 bases; unmatched bases: 10. The germline gives CDR1 LNHDA, CDR2 SQIVND (reference sequence). The CDR3 DNA is TGTGCCAGCCGGGGAGCGGGGTTGCCCTACAATGAGCAGTTCTTC. Protein: CASRGAGLPYNEQFF.

The chain joins TRBV7-7 to TRBJ2-1; 8 bases align to TRBD1. Germline loops: CDR1 SSHAT, CDR2 FNYEAQ (reference sequence). The CDR3 has 14 amino acids. Losses at the gene ends were 4 bases for V and 5 bases for J; bases not matched to a gene: 4. This chain's CDR3 is CASSSRTGNNEQFF. The CDR3 nucleotides are TGTGCCAGCAGCTCGAGGACAGGGAACAATGAGCAGTTCTTC.

V gene TRBV19 combines with J gene TRBJ1-3; D is undetermined. Trimming removed 10 bases at V and 7 bases at J, with 14 bases between. CDR1 is LNHDA, CDR2 SQIVND, per germline (reference sequence). This CDR3 has 12 amino acids. Written as DNA, the CDR3 is TGTGCCACCTCCTACTCGGGGAACACCATATATTTT. It yields the protein CATSYSGNTIYF. Supplemented by reference TRBV19 and TRBJ1-3, the full variable domain reads DGGITQSPKYLFRKEGQNVTLSCEQNLNHDAMYWYRQDPGQGLRLIYYSQIVNDFQKGDIAEGYSVSREKKESFPLTVTSAQKNPTAFYLCATSYSGNTIYFGEGSWLTVV.

The chain recombines TRBV11-2 with TRBJ2-1; TRBD2 matches at 12 bases. CDR1 SGHAT and CDR2 FQNNGV come from the germline V gene. The CDR3 is made up of 15 amino acids. The V and J ends lost 6 bases and 3 bases, in that order; junction bases with no gene match: 3. This CDR3 reads CASSLTSGSYNEQFF. The DNA of the CDR3 is TGTGCCAGCAGTCTGACTAGCGGGAGCTACAATGAGCAGTTCTTC.

This chain links TRBV5-6 with TRBJ2-7; the D is unclear. CDR3 length: 16 amino acids. Germline assignment: CDR1 SGHDT and CDR2 YYEEEE. V gave up 4 bases and J gave up 1 base, with 18 bases separating them. The CDR3 sequence: CASSITGVKSSYEQYF. Written as DNA, the CDR3 is TGTGCCAGCAGCATCACCGGCGTGAAGTCATCCTACGAGCAGTACTTC. The full variable domain, completed using reference TRBV5-6 and TRBJ2-7, is DAGVTQSPTHLIKTRGQQVTLRCSPKSGHDTVSWYQQALGQGPQFIFQYYEEEERQRGNFPDRFSGHQFPNYSSELNVNALLLGDSALYLCASSITGVKSSYEQYFGPGTRLTVT.

The CDR3 sequence is CASSLGTGYSTDTQYF. CDR3 coding DNA: TGCGCCAGCAGCTTGGGGACAGGCTATTCCACAGATACGCAGTATTTT. This chain uses TRBV5-1 with TRBJ2-3, with 7 nucleotides matching TRBD1. This CDR3 contains 16 residues. The V gene end was trimmed by 0 bases and the J gene end by 2 bases; junction bases not matched to a gene: 6. Per germline, CDR1 SGHRS and CDR2 YFSETQ.

A remark on this clone: At the DNA level, this CDR3 is encoded by other sequences in the same sample as well. The rearrangement joins TRBV5-4 to TRBJ1-3, with D unresolved. The CDR3 sequence is 14 residues long. V lost 0 bases to trimming and J lost 0 bases, with 4 bases between them. Germline V gene sequence: CDR1 SGHNT, CDR2 YYREEE (reference sequence). In DNA, the CDR3 is TGTGCCAGCAGCTTGGGTACCTCTGGAAACACCATATATTTT. Residues: CASSLGTSGNTIYF.

The chain has TRBV29-1 and TRBJ2-1; the match to TRBD2 covers 9 bases. The length of the CDR3 is 12 residues. Germline V CDR1 and CDR2: SQVTM, ANQGSEA. V dropped 6 bases and J dropped 9; count of bases not matched to a gene: 6. The CDR3 loop is CSVAGLAIEQFF. The CDR3 nucleotides read TGCAGCGTCGCGGGACTAGCTATTGAGCAGTTCTTC.

The chain combines TRBV11-2 with TRBJ1-4; D perhaps matches TRBD1 (5 bases). Trimming took 3 bases from V and 4 from J, leaving 12 bases between them. The CDR3 consists of 15 residues. Germline V gene data show CDR1 as SGHAT and CDR2 as FQNNGV. CDR3 protein: CASSFRGTLNEKLFF. The CDR3 DNA reads as TGTGCCAGCAGCTTTAGAGGGACGCTTAATGAAAAACTGTTTTTT.

This chain uses TRBV7-2 with TRBJ2-7; the match to TRBD2 covers 13 bases. Unmatched junction bases numbered 18, after V lost 5 bases and J lost 5 bases. Germline values: CDR1 SGHTA, CDR2 FQGNSA. This CDR3 comprises 19 residues. CDR3 region: CASSPRRIGLAGVRNEQYF. The CDR3 nucleotides are TGTGCCAGCAGCCCTAGACGTATCGGACTAGCGGGAGTGAGGAACGAGCAGTACTTC.

The chain uses TRBV7-8 and TRBJ2-5, with D possibly being TRBD2 (5 bases). CDR3 length equals 17 residues. The ends were cut back, 0 bases at V and 3 bases at J, with 17 bases in the middle. CDR1 SGHVS and CDR2 FQNEAQ come from the germline V gene. The CDR3 DNA reads as TGTGCCAGCAGCTTAGCGGTCGGGAACAGACCCAAAGAGACCCAGTACTTC. The encoded protein is CASSLAVGNRPKETQYF.